The next 22 T cell receptor beta chains were all read from a single sample in a study of T cell responses to AZD1222 COVID-19 vaccine. Assay used: immunoSEQ multiplex PCR; TCRdb lists only in-frame clones, some missing. The sample consists of about 120,000 clones, 85% to 90% of them appearing once. The sample was peripheral blood, taken on day 0 of AZD1222 vaccination. The receptor source for this set is an adult in good health.

This rearrangement joins TRBV18 to TRBJ2-5; TRBD1 matches 9 bases. This CDR3 is 16 amino acids long. V was clipped by 0 bases and J by 5 bases; unmatched bases: 7. Germline-derived CDR1 and CDR2 are KGHSH and LQKENI. In DNA, the CDR3 is TGTGCCAGCTCACCACCTACAGGGGGCTTATGGGAGACCCAGTACTTC. Protein sequence: CASSPPTGGLWETQYF.

The V call is TRBV27, the J call TRBJ1-2; D uncertain. CDR1 is MNHEY, CDR2 SMNVEV, per germline (reference sequence). The CDR3 is made up of 14 amino acids. The germline V and J ends were trimmed by 5 bases and 8 bases, with 18 bases remaining between them. CDR3 residues: CASSPLLQGWGYTF. CDR3 in DNA: TGTGCCAGCAGTCCACTACTCCAAGGCTGGGGCTACACCTTC.

This chain joins TRBV5-4 and TRBJ2-7; D unclear. Germline values: CDR1 SGHNT, CDR2 YYREEE (reference sequence). V shed 2 bases and J shed 2 bases, with 5 bases lying between them. This CDR3 is 12 amino acids long. CDR3 in amino acids: CASSFDTYEQYF. CDR3 nucleotides: TGTGCCAGCAGCTTTGACACCTACGAGCAGTACTTC.

This chain links TRBV6-1 with TRBJ2-3, with D possibly matching TRBD2 (6 bases). CDR1 MNHNS and CDR2 SASEGT come from the germline V gene. The germline V and J ends were trimmed by 3 bases and 5 bases, with 15 bases remaining between them. The CDR3 is 15 amino acids. The CDR3 nucleotides read TGTGCCAGCAGTGACCACCGAACGCGGGGAGATACGCAGTATTTT. This sequence encodes CASSDHRTRGDTQYF.

The chain links TRBV7-8 to TRBJ2-2; no firm D call. Trimming pared 5 bases from V and 3 bases from J, leaving 13 bases between. The CDR3 is 15 amino acids. Per germline, CDR1 SGHVS and CDR2 FQNEAQ. CDR3 loop: CASSLRTEYTGELFF. In DNA form, the CDR3 reads TGTGCCAGCAGCCTAAGGACCGAATACACCGGGGAGCTGTTTTTT.

The chain recombines TRBV27 with TRBJ1-1; D gene unclear. There are 13 residues in the CDR3. Germline CDR1 is MNHEY and CDR2 is SMNVEV (reference sequence). The ends were cut back, 5 bases at V and 7 bases at J, with 14 bases in the middle. For the CDR3, the DNA is TGTGCCAGCAGTCCATCACTCGGTCTTGAAGCTTTCTTT. Encoded protein: CASSPSLGLEAFF.

The V call is TRBV5-8, the J call TRBJ1-5; the D gene is possibly TRBD1 (5 bases). Germline loops: CDR1 SGHTS, CDR2 YDEGEE. The CDR3 is 13 residues long. V lost 0 bases and J 7 bases, leaving 8 bases between the germline ends. Here the CDR3 DNA reads TGTGCCAGCAGCTTGGGACAGAGGCAGCCCCAGCATTTT. Protein product: CASSLGQRQPQHF.

This rearrangement joins TRBV29-1 to TRBJ1-2, with D uncertain. This CDR3 is built from 13 residues. Germline V gene data show CDR1 as SQVTM and CDR2 as ANQGSEA. V dropped 0 bases and J dropped 4 bases, with 9 bases sitting between them. The CDR3 DNA reads TGCAGCGTTGAAGATCAGCCCGCCTATGGCTACACCTTC. This gives the protein CSVEDQPAYGYTF.

The chain recombines TRBV27 with TRBJ2-7; D is possibly TRBD1 or TRBD2 (6 bases each). V dropped 5 bases and J dropped 2 bases, with 13 bases sitting between them. The germline gives CDR1 MNHEY, CDR2 SMNVEV (reference sequence). The CDR3 is made up of 14 amino acids. The CDR3 DNA follows: TGTGCCAGCAGTGCCCGAGGGGGGCCCTACGAGCAGTACTTC. Residues: CASSARGGPYEQYF.

V usage is TRBV7-8 and J usage is TRBJ1-6; D is uncertain. The CDR3 spans 15 residues. Deletions cut 2 bases from V and 10 bases from J, with 15 bases between. The germline CDR1 and CDR2 sequences are SGHVS and FQNEAQ. In DNA, the CDR3 is TGTGCCAGCAGCTTAAGGCCCAACGGCGAATCACCCCTCCACTTT. Translation: CASSLRPNGESPLHF.

V is TRBV18 and J is TRBJ2-1, with 9 bases that match TRBD2. This CDR3 spans 15 amino acids. Germline V gives CDR1 KGHSH, CDR2 LQKENI. V shed 0 bases, J shed 7 bases, and the junction held 4 bases outside the gene matches. CDR3 DNA: TGTGCCAGCTCACCACCGGCGCGGGGGGGTAATGAGCAGTTCTTC. It encodes CASSPPARGGNEQFF.

The genes are TRBV5-5 and TRBJ1-4; D gene uncertain. The CDR3 extends over 12 amino acids. Germline-derived CDR1 and CDR2 are SGHKS and YYEKEE (reference sequence). Deletions cut 1 base from V and 6 bases from J, with 4 bases between. The DNA of the CDR3 is TGTGCCAGCAGCTTGTATGATGAAAAACTGTTTTTT. It is translated as CASSLYDEKLFF.

The V and J genes are TRBV6-4 and TRBJ1-2; D might be TRBD1 (6 bases). CDR3 length: 13 amino acids. Germline CDR1 reads MRHNA; CDR2 reads SNTAGT. The V end lost 2 bases, the J end lost 7 bases, and 11 bases lay between the germline ends. CDR3 residues: CASSDGGAVGYTF. The CDR3 bases are TGTGCCAGCAGTGACGGGGGGGCTGTTGGCTACACCTTC.

The V gene is TRBV9, the J gene TRBJ2-6, with D uncertain. From germline, CDR1 is SGDLS and CDR2 YYNGEE. The CDR3 contains 14 residues. With 3 bases removed from V and 0 bases from J, the gap between germline ends came to 4 bases. The CDR3 here is CASSGNSGANVLTF. The DNA for the CDR3 is TGTGCCAGCAGCGGCAACTCTGGGGCCAACGTCCTGACTTTC.

This clone was seen a handful of times. A read error may produce the germline difference seen at one junction end. The CDR3 region is CASSYSTRGSTVF. In DNA, the CDR3 is TGTGCCAGCAGTTACTCGACCAGGGGCTCCACCGTATTC. The chain is built from TRBV6-2 or TRBV6-3 and TRBJ2-7, with TRBD1 as a possible D gene (6 bases). The CDR3 loop spans 13 amino acids. From germline, CDR1 is MNHEY and CDR2 SVGEGT.

CDR3 bases: TGTGCCAGCAGCTCGGGACCAGGGATGACTAATGAAAAACTGTTTTTT. Its protein is CASSSGPGMTNEKLFF. J is TRBJ1-4 and V is TRBV27; tentative D call: TRBD1 (5 bases). V was clipped by 6 bases and J by 2 bases, with 16 bases between them. Germline assignment: CDR1 MNHEY and CDR2 SMNVEV (reference sequence). The CDR3 length is 16 residues. The whole variable domain, remainder taken from reference TRBV27 and TRBJ1-4, is EAQVTQNPRYLITVTGKKLTVTCSQNMNHEYMSWYRQDPGLGLRQIYYSMNVEVTDKGDVPEGYKVSRKEKRNFPLILESPSPNQTSLYFCASSSGPGMTNEKLFFGSGTQLSVL.

The chain recombines TRBV19 with TRBJ1-1, with 10 bases that match TRBD1. Losses at the gene ends were 5 bases for V and 1 base for J; bases not matched to a gene: 4. The CDR3 loop spans 15 amino acids. The V gene's germline CDR1 is LNHDA and CDR2 SQIVND (reference sequence). In DNA form, the CDR3 reads TGTGCCAGTAGTCCCCGGACAGGGGGGAACACTGAAGCTTTCTTT. This gives the protein CASSPRTGGNTEAFF.

This chain joins TRBV15 and TRBJ1-2; 7 positions match TRBD1. The CDR3 loop spans 15 amino acids. The junction had 8 bases not matched to a gene; V was cut back by 3 bases and J by 4 bases. In germline, CDR1 is LNHNV, CDR2 YYDKDF (reference sequence). CDR3 DNA: TGTGCCACCAGCAGTGCCGACAGGGTGAGCTATGGCTACACCTTC. The encoded protein is CATSSADRVSYGYTF.

This clone was observed once. This rearrangement joins TRBV14 to TRBJ1-6; D may be TRBD1 (5 bases). Deletions cut 4 bases from V and 7 bases from J, with 20 bases between. In germline, CDR1 is SGHDN, CDR2 FVKESK. This CDR3 contains 17 residues. The CDR3 DNA is TGTGCCAGCAGCCCCTTCGGGGCAGTGGTGGGAAATTCACCCCTCCACTTT. It specifies CASSPFGAVVGNSPLHF.

J is TRBJ2-3 and V is TRBV3-1 (or the pseudogene TRBV3-2); tentatively, D is TRBD2 (7 bases). With 3 bases removed from V and 8 bases from J, the gap between germline ends came to 9 bases. From germline, CDR1 is LGHDT and CDR2 YNNKEL (reference sequence). The CDR3 loop spans 12 amino acids. The CDR3 here is CASSQAGATQYF. The CDR3 DNA is TGTGCCAGCAGCCAGGCGGGGGCTACGCAGTATTTT.

The J gene is TRBJ2-1, the V gene TRBV18, with 9 nucleotides matching TRBD2. Germline loops: CDR1 KGHSH, CDR2 LQKENI. CDR3 length: 17 amino acids. V shed 2 bases and J 2 bases; nucleotides not matched to a gene: 7. In nucleotides, the CDR3 is TGTGCCAGCTCACCAAATGGCGGGGGGGCCACCTACAATGAGCAGTTCTTC. Its translation: CASSPNGGGATYNEQFF.

The gene calls are TRBV2 and TRBJ1-1; 8 bases are shared with TRBD1. Germline values: CDR1 SNHLY, CDR2 FYNNEI. The CDR3 sequence is 13 residues long. J lost 8 bases, V lost 3 bases, and 5 bases had no gene match. Here the CDR3 reads CASSEQGAAEAFF. Here the CDR3 DNA reads TGTGCCAGCAGTGAGCAGGGGGCAGCCGAAGCTTTCTTT.